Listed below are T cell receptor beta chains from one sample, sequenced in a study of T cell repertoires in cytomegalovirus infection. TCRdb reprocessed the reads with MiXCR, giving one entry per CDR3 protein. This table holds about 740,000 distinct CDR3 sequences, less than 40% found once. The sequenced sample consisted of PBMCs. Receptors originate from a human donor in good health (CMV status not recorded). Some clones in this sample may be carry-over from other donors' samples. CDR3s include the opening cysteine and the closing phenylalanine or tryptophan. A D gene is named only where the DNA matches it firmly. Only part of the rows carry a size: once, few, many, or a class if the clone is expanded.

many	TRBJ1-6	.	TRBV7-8	CASSADRTPLHF	TGTGCCAGCAGCGCAGACAGAACACCCCTCCACTTT
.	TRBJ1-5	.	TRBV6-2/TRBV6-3	CASKPQVVQPQHF	TGTGCCAGCAAGCCGCAGGTGGTACAGCCCCAGCATTTT
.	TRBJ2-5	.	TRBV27	CATRVAGEETQYF	TGTGCCACACGGGTGGCTGGGGAAGAGACCCAGTACTTC
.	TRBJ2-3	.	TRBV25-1	CASSGLRAGDTQYF	TGTGCCAGCAGTGGGTTAAGGGCCGGAGATACGCAGTATTTT
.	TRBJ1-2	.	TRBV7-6	CASSSSQGYTF	TGTGCCAGCAGCTCCTCACAGGGCTACACCTTC
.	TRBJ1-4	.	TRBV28	CASSTPPNEKLFF	TGTGCCAGCAGTACACCACCTAATGAAAAACTGTTTTTT
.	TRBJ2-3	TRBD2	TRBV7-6	CASSFRLAGRYTDTQYF	TGTGCCAGCAGCTTTAGACTAGCGGGTAGATACACAGATACGCAGTATTTT
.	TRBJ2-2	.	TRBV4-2	CASSPSLGTGELFF	TGTGCCAGCAGCCCGAGCTTGGGTACCGGGGAGCTGTTTTTT
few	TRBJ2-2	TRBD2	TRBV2	CASRTSGTSGELFF	TGTGCCAGCAGGACTAGCGGGACCTCCGGGGAGCTGTTTTTT
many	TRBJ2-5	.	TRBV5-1	CASSLVAKETQYF	TGCGCCAGCAGCTTGGTAGCTAAAGAGACCCAGTACTTC
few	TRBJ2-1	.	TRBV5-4	CASSHRGRASPYNEQFF	TGTGCCAGCAGCCACCGGGGGAGAGCGAGCCCCTACAATGAGCAGTTCTTC
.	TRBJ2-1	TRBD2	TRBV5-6	CASSFPGTSGYNEQFF	TGTGCCAGCAGCTTTCCAGGGACTAGCGGGTACAATGAGCAGTTCTTC
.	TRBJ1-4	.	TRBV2	CASIRSGATNEKLFF	TGTGCCAGCATCAGAAGTGGGGCAACTAATGAAAAACTGTTTTTT
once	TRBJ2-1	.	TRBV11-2	CASTQGTGSYKEKFF	TGTGCCAGCACCCAGGGCACGGGCTCCTACAAGGAGAAGTTCTTC
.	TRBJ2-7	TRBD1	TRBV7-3	CASSLRGTGTGQQYF	TGTGCCAGCAGCTTACGGGGGACAGGGACGGGACAGCAGTACTTC
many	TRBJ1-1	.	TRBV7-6	CASSSKLDTEAFF	TGTGCCAGCAGCTCGAAACTGGACACTGAAGCTTTCTTT
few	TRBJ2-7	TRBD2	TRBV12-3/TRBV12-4	CASKYTSGSYEQYF	TGTGCCAGCAAATATACTAGCGGGAGCTACGAGCAGTACTTC
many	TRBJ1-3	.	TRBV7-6	CASSLRGPSGNTIYF	TGTGCCAGCAGCTTACGGGGGCCCTCTGGAAACACCATATATTTT
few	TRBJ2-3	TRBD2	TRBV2	CASSVTSGTGTQYF	TGTGCCAGCAGTGTGACTAGCGGGACTGGTACGCAGTATTTT
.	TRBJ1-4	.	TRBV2	CASHKVDLDEKLFF	TGTGCCAGCCATAAAGTGGATCTGGATGAAAAACTGTTTTTT
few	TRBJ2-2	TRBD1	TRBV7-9	CASTQTGQLTGELFF	TGTGCCAGCACCCAAACGGGACAGCTCACCGGGGAGCTGTTTTTT
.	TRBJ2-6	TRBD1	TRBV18	CASSLDRGRGANVLTF	TGTGCCAGCTCACTCGACAGGGGGCGAGGGGCCAACGTCCTGACTTTC
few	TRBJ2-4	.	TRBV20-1	CSARDFLMEPLKNIQYF	TGCAGTGCTAGAGATTTTTTGATGGAACCCCTCAAAAACATTCAGTACTTC
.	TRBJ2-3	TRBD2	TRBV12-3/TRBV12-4	CASRKPGLAGSTDTQYF	TGTGCCAGCAGAAAACCGGGACTAGCGGGAAGCACAGATACGCAGTATTTT
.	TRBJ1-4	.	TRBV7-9	CASTDSPEGEKLFF	TGTGCCAGCACCGACAGTCCGGAAGGGGAAAAACTGTTTTTT
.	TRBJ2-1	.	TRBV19	CASSIDQNLYNEQFF	TGTGCCAGTAGTATAGATCAGAACCTTTACAATGAGCAGTTCTTC
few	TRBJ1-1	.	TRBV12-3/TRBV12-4	CASRPGPLEAFF	TGTGCCAGCAGACCGGGACCTTTGGAAGCTTTCTTT
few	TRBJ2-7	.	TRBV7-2	CASSFFQGLFYEQYF	TGTGCCAGCAGCTTTTTTCAGGGGCTATTCTACGAGCAGTACTTC
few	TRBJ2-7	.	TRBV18	CASSPLGDPYEQYF	TGTGCCAGCTCACCACTTGGGGACCCCTACGAGCAGTACTTC
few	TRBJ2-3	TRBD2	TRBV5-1	CASSGRTSGDTQYF	TGCGCCAGCAGCGGGAGGACTAGCGGAGATACGCAGTATTTT
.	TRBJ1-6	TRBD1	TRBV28	CASSTRTGAYNSPLHF	TGTGCCAGCAGTACCCGGACAGGGGCCTATAATTCACCCCTCCACTTT
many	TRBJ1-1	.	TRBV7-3	CASSLAGGAANTEAFF	TGTGCCAGCAGCCTAGCGGGAGGGGCGGCGAACACTGAAGCTTTCTTT
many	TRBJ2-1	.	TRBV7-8	CASSLGSVGSYNEQFF	TGTGCCAGCAGCTTAGGTTCAGTGGGCTCCTACAATGAGCAGTTCTTC
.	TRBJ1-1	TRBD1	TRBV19	CASISRGQKSTEAFF	TGTGCCAGTATTTCAAGGGGGCAAAAGAGCACTGAAGCTTTCTTT
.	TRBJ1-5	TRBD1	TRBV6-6	CASSYGDRREQPQHF	TGTGCCAGCAGTTACGGGGACAGGCGGGAACAGCCCCAGCATTTT
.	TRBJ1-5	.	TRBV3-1	CASSPGDDNQPQHF	TGTGCCAGCAGCCCCGGGGATGACAATCAGCCCCAGCATTTT
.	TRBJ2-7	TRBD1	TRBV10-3	CAISQGQATYEQYF	TGTGCCATCAGTCAAGGACAGGCCACCTACGAGCAGTACTTC
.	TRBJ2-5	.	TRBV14	CASSQDWRGKDTQYF	TGTGCCAGCAGCCAAGACTGGAGGGGGAAAGACACCCAGTACTTC
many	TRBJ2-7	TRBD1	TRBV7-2	CASSFGQDSYEQYF	TGTGCCAGCAGCTTTGGACAGGATTCCTACGAGCAGTACTTC
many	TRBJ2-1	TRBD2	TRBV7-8	CASTLVTSGRNEQFF	TGTGCCAGCACCTTAGTAACTAGCGGGAGAAATGAGCAGTTCTTC
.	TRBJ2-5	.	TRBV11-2	CASSPGVSAGRRGQETQYF	TGTGCCAGCAGTCCTGGCGTTTCAGCGGGTCGGCGGGGTCAAGAGACCCAGTACTTC
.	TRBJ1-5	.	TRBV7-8	CASSLGPIRAVAQHF	TGTGCCAGCAGCCTGGGACCGATCAGGGCAGTGGCCCAGCATTTT
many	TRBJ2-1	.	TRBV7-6	CASSPGLSSYNEQFF	TGTGCTAGCAGCCCGGGCCTTAGCTCCTACAATGAGCAGTTCTTC
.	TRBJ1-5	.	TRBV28	CASSVIGAGEGSPHW	TGTGCCAGCAGCGTAATCGGGGCAGGGGAAGGGTCCCCGCATTGG
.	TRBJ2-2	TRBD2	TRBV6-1	CASSELDSGVTGELFF	TGTGCCAGCAGTGAACTGGATAGCGGGGTGACCGGGGAGCTGTTTTTT
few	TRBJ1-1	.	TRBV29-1	CSVLHPFGGGTEAFF	TGCAGCGTCCTACATCCATTCGGTGGGGGAACTGAAGCTTTCTTT
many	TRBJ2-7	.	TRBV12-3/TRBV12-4	CASSLGPEQYF	TGTGCCAGCAGCCTGGGTCCCGAGCAGTACTTC
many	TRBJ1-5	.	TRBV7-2	CASSLVGAPSNQPQHF	TGTGCCAGCAGCTTAGTAGGGGCTCCTAGCAATCAGCCCCAGCATTTT
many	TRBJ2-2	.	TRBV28	CASSFGGPGELFF	TGTGCCAGCAGCTTCGGGGGACCCGGGGAGCTGTTTTTT
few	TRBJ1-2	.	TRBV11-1	CASSPLWGGYTF	TGTGCCAGCAGCCCCCTTTGGGGTGGCTACACCTTC
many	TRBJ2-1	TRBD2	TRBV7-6	CASSGGRGTSGESSYNEQFF	TGTGCCAGCAGCGGGGGTAGGGGGACTAGCGGTGAGAGCTCCTACAATGAGCAGTTCTTC
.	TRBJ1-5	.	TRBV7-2	CASSLEQTWGQPQHF	TGTGCCAGCAGCTTAGAACAGACCTGGGGACAGCCCCAGCATTTT
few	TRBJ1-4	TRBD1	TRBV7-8	CASSHRGQGEKLFF	TGTGCCAGCAGCCACAGGGGGCAGGGGGAAAAACTGTTTTTT